This T cell receptor beta chain was identified in a study of blood T cell repertoires in COVID-19. As for the study in general: Sites across the United States, Italy and Spain contributed samples from acute and convalescent COVID-19. Nucleic acid was either cDNA or gDNA, and it came from T cells, B-cell-depleted T cells, or PBMCs.

Methods used by the authors: Estimation of nucleated cell counts was performed using reference gene primer amplification. The data were produced by immunoSEQ multiplex PCR, yet TCRdb's version contains in-frame clones alone and is incomplete. V, J and clone size were drawn from that table, and D and trimming were deduced from the DNA. The table records fewer than 90,000 clones, roughly 86% of them present only once. The V gene lost 1 base and the J gene lost 7 bases, with 8 bases spanning the gap. Germline CDR1 reads MGHDK; CDR2 reads SYGVNS. The CDR3 length is 14 residues. The sequence derives from a middle-aged man with active or convalescent COVID-19. Sample: peripheral blood. The chain carries TRBV25-1 and TRBJ1-6; weak D call: TRBD1 (5 bases). The chain's CDR3 is CASSESGRNSPLHF. As DNA, the CDR3 is TGTGCCAGCAGTGAATCAGGGAGGAATTCACCCCTCCACTTT.